Described below is a single T cell receptor (beta chain) sequence and its context. This sample was included in a study of CD8+ T cells in alopecia areata. As for treatment: oral pan-JAK inhibitor, 5-10 mg twice daily. Sequencing used cDNA as its template, made by extracting RNA and reverse transcribing it. Assay: immunoSEQ multiplex PCR; the TCRdb copy retains only in-frame clones and omits some. The profile shows around 180,000 clones, 60% of them singletons. CDR3 length: 16 residues. In germline, CDR1 is MNHEY, CDR2 SMNVEV (reference sequence). The J segment lost 0 bases and the V segment lost 3 bases, leaving 3 bases of the junction unmatched.

The chain recombines TRBV27 with TRBJ2-4; 9 bases are a match to TRBD1. The sequences come from CD4+ T cells sorted from blood, collected at week 24, from a patient treated with tofacitinib. The clonotype comes from a human donor with alopecia areata. The chain's CDR3 is CASSLGTGQAKNIQYF. Written as DNA, the CDR3 is TGTGCCAGCAGTTTGGGGACAGGGCAAGCCAAAAACATTCAGTACTTC.